Reported below is one T cell receptor beta chain. The data originate from a study of technical replicates of blood from a few donors. CDR1 MGHDK and CDR2 SYGVNS come from the germline V gene. V was shortened by 3 bases and J by 9 bases, with 15 bases between the two germline ends. The CDR3 contains 14 residues. Sequenced by immunoSEQ multiplex PCR; TCRdb stores in-frame clones only, minus some. In the table there are around 70,000 clones, more than 85% of which are singletons. The TCR was taken from a human donor in good health. This chain uses TRBV25-1 with TRBJ2-4; D remains unclear. The sequenced material came from T cells isolated from PBMCs. CDR3 bases: TGTGCCAGCAGTGATTACGACGGCGGTAGCATTCAGTACTTC. Translated: CASSDYDGGSIQYF.